The clone carrying this T cell receptor beta chain came up a few times. Its matching antigen is unknown. TCR beta VDJ and CDR3 were profiled, and genomic DNA was the template. Each CDR3 protein is one row after TCRdb ran MiXCR on the reads. The data contain around 170,000 distinct CDR3 sequences, just under 65% of them singletons. This sample is part of a study of CD8+CD57+ T cells in acquired aplastic anemia. On the study more broadly: The average read count for CD4+ cells in healthy donors was 9 million to 14 million.

Regarding the study as a whole: In CD8+ cells, Simpson's diversity showed no significant difference between patients and controls. Overlap between patients and controls comprised some 31 CD8+ CDR3 sequences.

The CDR3 consists of 15 residues. Germline loops: CDR1 MGHDK, CDR2 SYGVNS. Losses at the gene ends were 3 bases for V and 4 bases for J; bases not matched to a gene: 3. Sequencing input: sorted CD4+, CD8+, or CD8+CD57+ T cells (not recorded which) from PBMCs. J is TRBJ1-4 and V is TRBV25-1; 9 bases align to TRBD1. The receptor's source is a human donor in good health. The CDR3 bases are TGTGCCAGCAGTGATACGGGACAGGGTAATGAAAAACTGTTTTTT. It translates to CASSDTGQGNEKLFF.